The rows below give T cell receptor beta chains drawn from one sample of a study of early T cells in non-severe SARS-CoV-2 infection. TCRdb processed the 5' RACE reads anew with MiXCR; each CDR3 protein has one entry. The sample consists of around 29,000 distinct CDR3 sequences, 5.3% of them appearing once. Sequencing was done on a sample of whole blood. Source of these receptors: an adult who was a healthcare worker with PCR-confirmed SARS-CoV-2 infection or an uninfected control (not recorded which). The CDR3 runs from the conserved cysteine through the conserved F or W. D genes are given only for firm matches. Clone size is given for some rows only: seen once, a few or many times, or a class if the clone is expanded.

TRBJ2-7 | NA | NA | TRBV28 | CASSFELLAEQYF | TGTGCCAGCAGTTTCGAGCTTCTGGCCGAGCAGTACTTC
TRBJ2-1 | TRBD1 | many | TRBV20-1 | CSARVQGSYNEQFF | TGCAGTGCTAGAGTACAGGGGTCCTACAATGAGCAGTTCTTC
TRBJ2-1 | NA | NA | TRBV12-5 | CASGLGGTFRNEQFF | TGTGCTAGTGGTTTGGGCGGGACCTTCAGGAATGAGCAGTTCTTC
TRBJ1-1 | NA | many | TRBV5-1 | CASSLLISDGTEAFF | TGCGCCAGCAGCTTGTTAATCTCGGACGGGACTGAAGCTTTCTTT
TRBJ2-3 | NA | many | TRBV9 | CASSVLGGTSTDTQYF | TGTGCCAGCAGCGTTTTAGGGGGAACGAGCACAGATACGCAGTATTTT
TRBJ2-2 | NA | NA | TRBV6-1 | CASSWSSVNTGELFF | TGTGCCAGCAGTTGGTCGAGCGTTAACACCGGGGAGCTGTTTTTT
TRBJ1-6 | NA | NA | TRBV20-1 | CSPGDQENSPLHF | TGCAGCCCCGGGGATCAGGAGAATTCACCCCTCCACTTT
TRBJ2-1 | TRBD2 | NA | TRBV10-3 | CAISELAGGENEQFF | TGTGCCATCAGTGAGTTGGCGGGAGGAGAGAATGAGCAGTTCTTC
TRBJ2-2 | NA | many | TRBV18 | CASSPVGGEAGELFF | TGTGCCAGCTCACCAGTCGGTGGAGAAGCCGGGGAGCTGTTTTTT
TRBJ1-1 | NA | many | TRBV6-4 | CASRNDWNTEAFF | TGTGCCAGCAGGAACGACTGGAACACTGAAGCTTTCTTT
TRBJ1-6 | TRBD1 | few | TRBV7-9 | CASSRDRRDSPLHF | TGTGCCAGCAGCCGGGACAGGCGCGACTCACCCCTCCACTTT
TRBJ1-2 | TRBD1 | many | TRBV10-3 | CAMKQGTNYGYTF | TGTGCCATGAAACAGGGGACTAACTATGGCTACACCTTC
TRBJ2-1 | NA | many | TRBV7-2 | CASSSNSASYNEQFF | TGTGCCAGCAGCTCCAACTCAGCCTCCTACAATGAGCAGTTCTTC
TRBJ2-1 | TRBD2 | many | TRBV18 | CASSPERGGNEQFF | TGTGCCAGCTCACCAGAGCGGGGAGGGAATGAGCAGTTCTTC
TRBJ2-7 | TRBD2 | many | TRBV29-1 | CSVGTSPYEQYF | TGCAGCGTCGGGACTAGCCCCTACGAGCAGTACTTC
TRBJ2-3 | TRBD2 | few | TRBV28 | CASRQGTTRTDTQYF | TGTGCCAGCAGGCAAGGGACTACCCGCACAGATACGCAGTATTTT
TRBJ2-7 | TRBD2 | NA | TRBV18 | CASSPRTSGSYEQYF | TGTGCCAGCTCACCGCGGACTAGCGGCTCCTACGAGCAGTACTTC
TRBJ1-6 | NA | many | TRBV5-4 | CASSLANGNSPLHF | TGTGCCAGCAGCTTGGCCAATGGGAATTCACCCCTCCACTTT